This is a list of T cell receptor beta chains from one sample in a study of blood T cell repertoires in COVID-19. Clones were read by immunoSEQ multiplex PCR, and TCRdb kept only the in-frame ones, dropping some. The sample consists of roughly 38,000 clones, around 85% of them appearing once. Sequencing was performed on peripheral blood. These receptor sequences come from a man between 45 and 60 years old with active COVID-19. The CDR3 runs from the conserved cysteine through the conserved F or W. The D gene is left open where the match is weak. Not every row has a clone size; where given, it reads once, few, many or a size class.

>TRBJ1-4|.|.|TRBV3-1/TRBV3-2
TGTGCCAGCGGACATTTCGGGAGGGAAAAACTGTTTTTT
CASGHFGREKLFF
>TRBJ1-1|.|.|TRBV6-6
TGTGCCAGCAGTTTCATTAACACTGAAGCTTTCTTT
CASSFINTEAFF
>TRBJ2-2|.|.|TRBV7-6
TGTGCCAGCAGCCGAGGGCTAGACACCGGGGAGCTGTTTTTT
CASSRGLDTGELFF
>TRBJ2-5|TRBD1|once|TRBV4-3
TGCGCCAGCAGCCAAGAGGGGGTCCCAGAGGGGACAGGGCCTTACCAAGAGACCCAGTACTTC
CASSQEGVPEGTGPYQETQYF
>TRBJ2-1|TRBD2|.|TRBV5-1
TGCGCCAGCAGGGTAATTTGGCGGGGGTCCTACAATGAGCAGTTCTTC
CASRVIWRGSYNEQFF
>TRBJ1-2|TRBD1|.|TRBV25-1
TGTGCCAGCAGAGTCACAGGGGGCTGGGGCTACACCTTC
CASRVTGGWGYTF
>TRBJ1-5|.|.|TRBV5-8
TGTGCCAGCAGCTTGGAGTGGCAGGGTTTGAGCAATCAGCCCCAGCATTTT
CASSLEWQGLSNQPQHF
>TRBJ2-7|TRBD1|.|TRBV15
TGTGCGACCAGGGCAGGGGGCGGATACGAGCAGTACTTC
CATRAGGGYEQYF
>TRBJ1-4|.|few|TRBV6-1
TGTGCCAGCAGTGAAGCATGGGGGGGAGGGAATGAAAAACTGTTTTTT
CASSEAWGGGNEKLFF
>TRBJ2-1|TRBD2|.|TRBV11-2
TGTGCCAGCAGATCTTTATCAGGAGGGTACGGGGGGGCCTACAATGAGCAGTTCTTC
CASRSLSGGYGGAYNEQFF
>TRBJ1-2|.|.|TRBV7-9
TGTGCCAGCAGCCAATCGGACAGCGGTGAAGCTGGCTACACCTTC
CASSQSDSGEAGYTF
>TRBJ2-1|TRBD1|.|TRBV19
TGTGCCAGTAGTCACGACAGGGTATCATACAATGAGCAGTTCTTC
CASSHDRVSYNEQFF
>TRBJ2-3|.|.|TRBV10-3
TGTGCCATCAGTGAGTCTGAGGGAGATACGCAGTATTTT
CAISESEGDTQYF
>TRBJ1-1|TRBD1|once|TRBV14
TGTGCCAGCAGCCAGCCCGCCGGGACAGCGAACACTGAAGCTTTCTTT
CASSQPAGTANTEAFF
>TRBJ2-7|TRBD2|.|TRBV4-1
TGCGCCAGCAGCCAGGGGGGGAGAGTCGACGAGCAGTACTTC
CASSQGGRVDEQYF
>TRBJ1-1|TRBD1|once|TRBV9
TGTGCCAGCAGCGTAGACCCCGACAGGGGCATGAACACTGAAGCTTTCTTT
CASSVDPDRGMNTEAFF
>TRBJ2-7|TRBD1|.|TRBV13
TGTGCCAGCAGCAACAGGGGAAGCGAGCAGTACTTC
CASSNRGSEQYF
>TRBJ2-7|TRBD1|.|TRBV4-1
TGCGCCAGCAGCCCGACGGACAGGAGCTCCTACGAGCAGTACTTC
CASSPTDRSSYEQYF
>TRBJ1-5|.|.|TRBV27
TGTGCCAGCAGTCCGCTCGACAGTTTTAAGCCCCAGCATTTT
CASSPLDSFKPQHF
>TRBJ1-6|.|few|TRBV11-2
TGTGCCAGCAGCTCAAATTCACCCCTCCACTTT
CASSSNSPLHF
>TRBJ2-3|TRBD2|.|TRBV6-6
TGTGCCAGCAAGACTAGCGCTAGCACAGATACGCAGTATTTT
CASKTSASTDTQYF
>TRBJ2-5|.|.|TRBV4-1
TGCGCCAGCAGCCAGCGGACAACCCGGGAGGAGACCCAGTACTTC
CASSQRTTREETQYF
>TRBJ1-1|TRBD1|.|TRBV4-1
TGCGCCAGCAGCCAACCCGACAGGGGATACACTGAAGCTTTCTTT
CASSQPDRGYTEAFF
>TRBJ2-1|.|.|TRBV5-1
TGCGCCAGCAGCTTGCAACAGAATGAGCAGTTCTTC
CASSLQQNEQFF
>TRBJ2-7|TRBD1|.|TRBV28
TGTGCCAGCAGAACCCGGACAGGGGTGTCCTACGAGCAGTACTTC
CASRTRTGVSYEQYF
>TRBJ2-1|TRBD1|.|TRBV5-8
TGTGCCAGCAGCTTGGCCCCAGGGACAGGGTACAATGAGCAGTTCTTC
CASSLAPGTGYNEQFF
>TRBJ2-7|TRBD1|.|TRBV5-4
TGTGCCAGCAGCTTTACCGGGACAGGGGACTACGAGCAGTACTTC
CASSFTGTGDYEQYF
>TRBJ2-5|.|once|TRBV6-5
TGTGCCAGCAGTTACTCGAGGCTAGAGACCCAGTACTTC
CASSYSRLETQYF
>TRBJ2-7|TRBD2|once|TRBV27
TGTGCCAGCAGTTTAAGGGCGGGGGGTGTCTACGAGCAGTACTTC
CASSLRAGGVYEQYF
>TRBJ1-1|TRBD1|.|TRBV6-2/TRBV6-3
TGTGCCAGCAGTTACGGTTTCGACAGGGTGAACACTGAAGCTTTCTTT
CASSYGFDRVNTEAFF
>TRBJ1-2|.|.|TRBV6-2/TRBV6-3
TGTGCCAGCAGTAATACAGCCGGCTACACCTTC
CASSNTAGYTF
>TRBJ1-2|.|.|TRBV28
TGTGCCTCTCTGGGGGGGGAGGGAGTACCCCCACACTATGGCTACACCTTC
CASLGGEGVPPHYGYTF
>TRBJ2-7|.|.|TRBV15
TGTGCCACCAGCAGTGATTACAACTCCTACGAGCAGTACTTC
CATSSDYNSYEQYF